Described below is a single T cell receptor (beta chain) sequence and its context. Its antigen is undetermined. The study ran its PCR with 60 Vbeta and 13 Jbeta primers. Sequencing used immunoSEQ multiplex PCR; TCRdb keeps in-frame clones, though not all of them. Counted here are roughly 180,000 clones, 75% to 80% occurring once; the ten biggest clones make up 2.9%. This sample is drawn from a study of cytomegalovirus exposure and HLA in healthy donors. Points from the study as a whole: Indistinguishability led to the exclusion of some V segments, TRBV6-2 and TRBV6-3 included. Across donors, sequencing depth was assumed by presence/absence analyses to be roughly uniform. Apart from CMV serostatus, no immune exposure information was available. In an earlier analysis, most TCR beta V segments were productive about 87% or about 30% of the time.

The ends were cut back, 5 bases at V and 1 base at J, with 22 bases in the middle. This CDR3 has 18 amino acids. The germline CDR1 and CDR2 sequences are LNHNV and YYDKDF (reference sequence). The sequencing input was PBMCs. The genes are TRBV15 and TRBJ2-3; tentatively, D is TRBD2 (5 bases). The sequence derives from a female donor in good health and CMV-seronegative. In DNA form, the CDR3 reads TGTGCCACCAGCGGGCGGCCCCCTATCGGGGTTCGCACAGATACGCAGTATTTT. Residues: CATSGRPPIGVRTDTQYF.